This entry lists 30 T cell receptor beta chains sequenced from one sample in a study of naive and memory T cell subsets (dated by TCRdb to about 2017). The library was made by UMI-ligation and nested PCR. The listed sequencing device is Illumina MiSeq. To cover both TRBC1 and TRBC2, the beta constant-region primer consisted of an equimolar mix of two oligonucleotides. The public reads were reprocessed in TCRdb via fastp at Q25 and MiXCR, keeping in-frame beta chains. One record per CDR3 amino acid sequence lists the most common genes and DNA. In this sample the table shows around 40,000 distinct CDR3 sequences, about an eighth of which occur a single time. Jointly, the top ten make up 22% of the sample. Sequences were obtained from effector memory CD4+ T cells from blood. This sample's cell subset or site label indicates: effector memory, CD45RA- CD27-. The receptors derive from a human donor in good health.

This clonotype is medium-sized in the sample. The rearrangement joins TRBV2 to TRBJ1-4; 7 positions match TRBD1. Germline V lookup: CDR1 SNHLY, CDR2 FYNNEI. The trim removed 9 bases at V and 3 bases at J, leaving 13 bases unmatched. The CDR3 has 16 amino acids. The CDR3 nucleotides are TGTGCCAGTAGCCCTACAGGGGCTACCTCTAATGAAAAACTGTTTTTT. Encoded protein: CASSPTGATSNEKLFF. The full variable domain, with the rest looked up from reference TRBV2 and TRBJ1-4, is EPEVTQTPSHQVTQMGQEVILRCVPISNHLYFYWYRQILGQKVEFLVSFYNNEISEKSEIFDDQFSVERPDGSNFTLKIRSTKLEDSAMYFCASSPTGATSNEKLFFGSGTQLSVL.

This clonotype was detected a few times. The DNA for the CDR3 is TGTGCCAGCAGCTCAGACGGACGGGAAAGCAATCAGCCCCAGCATTTT. Its translation is CASSSDGRESNQPQHF. The J gene is TRBJ1-5, the V gene TRBV7-8; D is undetermined. Per the germline V gene, CDR1 is SGHVS and CDR2 is FQNEAQ. The CDR3 extends over 16 amino acids. The germline V and J ends were trimmed by 4 bases and 1 base, with 14 bases remaining between them.

This clonotype was counted a few times. The CDR3: CASSESGLAGGLDEQYF. The CDR3 DNA follows: TGTGCCAGCAGTGAATCGGGACTAGCGGGAGGTTTGGACGAGCAGTACTTC. The V call is TRBV25-1, the J call TRBJ2-7, with TRBD2 identical over 15 bases. The CDR3 is 17 residues long. In germline, CDR1 is MGHDK, CDR2 SYGVNS. The V gene end was trimmed by 1 base and the J gene end by 5 bases; junction bases not matched to a gene: 6.

This clonotype was seen just once. The V gene is TRBV6-6, the J gene TRBJ2-2; D unclear. CDR1 and CDR2 (germline): MNHNY, SVGAGI (reference sequence). V was pared by 2 bases and J by 7 bases, with 8 bases between. The CDR3 is 13 amino acids. The CDR3 DNA sequence: TGTGCCAGCAGTTACCGCTCAAACGGGGAGCTGTTTTTT. As protein: CASSYRSNGELFF.

This clonotype has more than one count but fewer than ten. A much larger clonotype is one base distant, so this may be a read error. CDR3 bases: TGTGCCAGCAGCTTAGTGGGTTGGGGTGAGGCCCGCGGGTGGTTCTTC. Translating gives CASSLVGWGEARGWFF. The J gene is TRBJ2-1, the V gene TRBV11-2, with D maybe TRBD2 (5 bases). The CDR3 sequence is 16 residues long. The V end was cut by 1 base, the J end by 15 bases, with 25 bases between. Germline V gene lookup returns CDR1 SGHAT and CDR2 FQNNGV. The full variable domain, in which reference TRBV11-2 and TRBJ2-1 provide the parts outside the CDR3, is EAGVAQSPRYKIIEKRQSVAFWCNPISGHATLYWYQQILGQGPKLLIQFQNNGVVDDSQLPKDRFSAERLKGVDSTLKIQPAKLEDSAVYLCASSLVGWGEARGWFFGPGTRLTVL.

This rearrangement joins TRBV18 to TRBJ2-1, with 7 bases matching TRBD2. CDR3 length: 16 amino acids. In germline, CDR1 is KGHSH, CDR2 LQKENI. Trimming at V came to 1 base and at J to 8 bases, leaving 11 bases not matched to a gene. CDR3 loop: CASSPQASGGRDEQFF. DNA for the CDR3: TGTGCCAGCTCACCACAGGCTAGCGGCGGTAGGGATGAGCAGTTCTTC.

This clonotype was found many times. The genes are TRBV7-2 and TRBJ2-2, with 7 bases lining up with TRBD1. V trimming: 5 bases; J trimming: 6 bases; junction bases outside the gene matches: 6. CDR3 size: 14 residues. From germline, CDR1 is SGHTA and CDR2 FQGNSA. DNA of the CDR3: TGTGCCAGCAGCAAACAGGGGCGGGCCGGGGAGCTGTTTTTT. It yields the protein CASSKQGRAGELFF.

The chain combines TRBV7-9 with TRBJ1-1, with 8 positions matching TRBD1. Germline V gives CDR1 SEHNR, CDR2 FQNEAQ (reference sequence). The CDR3 runs 15 residues. The junction had 9 bases not matched to a gene; V was cut back by 5 bases and J by 4 bases. CDR3 loop: CASSLKGQGGTEAFF. CDR3 nucleotides: TGTGCCAGCAGCCTAAAAGGACAGGGTGGCACTGAAGCTTTCTTT.

This clonotype was counted many times. The chain is built from TRBV7-8 and TRBJ2-7; D gene unclear. Germline loops: CDR1 SGHVS, CDR2 FQNEAQ. Trimming shortened V by 5 bases and J by 5 bases, and 10 bases separated the two germline ends. The CDR3 extends over 12 amino acids. CDR3 sequence (DNA): TGTGCCAGCAGCCCAGAATTGCACGAGCAGTACTTC. Translated, it gives CASSPELHEQYF.

This clonotype has more than one count but fewer than ten. J is TRBJ2-1 and V is TRBV12-3 or TRBV12-4; D remains ambiguous. This CDR3 has 12 residues. V dropped 2 bases and J dropped 6 bases, with 5 bases sitting between them. The CDR3 DNA reads TGTGCCAGCAGTTTAAACCCCAATGAGCAGTTCTTC. It specifies CASSLNPNEQFF.

The sample holds many counts of this clonotype. V and J are TRBV10-3 and TRBJ2-6; 11 nucleotides line up with TRBD1. This CDR3 is 18 amino acids long. Trimming removed 3 bases from V and 0 bases from J; junction bases left unmatched: 4. The germline V gene encodes CDR1 ENHRY and CDR2 SYGVKD. The CDR3 sequence is CAISDWDRGGSGANVLTF. In DNA, the CDR3 is TGTGCCATCAGTGACTGGGACAGGGGGGGCTCTGGGGCCAACGTCCTGACTTTC.

The chain combines TRBV10-3 with TRBJ1-3, with unresolved D. Trimming took 3 bases from V and 6 from J, leaving 6 bases between them. The CDR3 is 12 amino acids. Germline loops: CDR1 ENHRY, CDR2 SYGVKD. The CDR3 region is CAISDNINTIYF. CDR3 nucleotide sequence: TGTGCCATCAGTGATAACATAAACACCATATATTTT.

This clonotype was detected ten times or more. The gene calls are TRBV7-9 and TRBJ2-3; 12 positions agree with TRBD2. Germline lookup yields CDR1 SEHNR and CDR2 FQNEAQ (reference sequence). The junction had 6 bases not matched to a gene; V was cut back by 5 bases and J by 0 bases. The CDR3 is made up of 17 amino acids. The CDR3 is CASSRMTSGRSTDTQYF. The CDR3 coding sequence is TGTGCCAGCAGCCGAATGACTAGCGGGAGAAGCACAGATACGCAGTATTTT. Full variable domain (remainder filled in from reference TRBV7-9 and TRBJ2-3): DTGVSQNPRHKITKRGQNVTFRCDPISEHNRLYWYRQTLGQGPEFLTYFQNEAQLEKSRLLSDRFSAERPKGSFSTLEIQRTEQGDSAMYLCASSRMTSGRSTDTQYFGPGTRLTVL.

This clonotype was detected a few times. The chain carries TRBV15 and TRBJ2-7; possibly TRBD1 for D (5 bases). Deletions cut 0 bases from V and 5 bases from J, with 14 bases between. This CDR3 contains 15 residues. Germline V gene sequence: CDR1 LNHNV, CDR2 YYDKDF (reference sequence). The DNA for the CDR3 is TGTGCCACCAGCAGAGATGGGGCAGGATCACACGAGCAGTACTTC. Translation gives CATSRDGAGSHEQYF.

In this sample, this clonotype turned up many times. The chain couples TRBV6-4 to TRBJ2-1, with 7 nucleotides matching TRBD2. Germline V gene lookup returns CDR1 MRHNA and CDR2 SNTAGT. J lost 2 bases, V lost 4 bases, and 5 bases had no gene match. This CDR3 is 15 amino acids long. The CDR3 DNA sequence: TGTGCCAGCAGTGCTGGGGGGGAGCCCTACAATGAGCAGTTCTTC. It yields the protein CASSAGGEPYNEQFF.

V gene TRBV23-1 combines with J gene TRBJ2-7; D is undetermined. TRBV23-1 is classed as an ORF, of uncertain function. This CDR3 spans 14 amino acids. The V and J ends lost 4 bases and 5 bases respectively, with 15 bases between them. CDR3 DNA: TGCGCCAGCAGTCGCCGAGGCCTCAGAGACGAGCAGTACTTC. Protein product: CASSRRGLRDEQYF.

The genes are TRBV20-1 and TRBJ1-4; D ambiguous. Germline V gene lookup returns CDR1 DFQATT and CDR2 SNEGSKA (reference sequence). The CDR3 length is 12 residues. Trimming stripped 0 bases from V and 8 bases from J, with 7 bases between. CDR3: CSARERNEKLFF. CDR3 bases: TGCAGTGCTAGAGAGCGGAACGAAAAACTGTTTTTT.

This clonotype showed up many times. The CDR3 bases are TGTGCCAGCAGCACGGACCTGAGATCACCCCTCCACTTT. Protein sequence: CASSTDLRSPLHF. V and J are TRBV7-3 and TRBJ1-6; D uncertain. CDR3 length equals 13 residues. V was pared by 5 bases and J by 10 bases, with 12 bases between. The V gene's germline CDR1 is SGHTA and CDR2 FQGTGA.

The chain has TRBV20-1 and TRBJ1-1; D is possibly TRBD1 (6 bases). Germline V gives CDR1 DFQATT, CDR2 SNEGSKA (reference sequence). This CDR3 has 13 residues. Trimming shortened V by 6 bases and J by 3 bases, and 14 bases separated the two germline ends. This CDR3 is CSATRGSDTEAFF. The CDR3 nucleotides read TGCAGTGCAACCAGGGGATCGGACACTGAAGCTTTCTTT.

In this sample, this clonotype turned up many times. The rearrangement links TRBV20-1 to TRBJ2-5, with TRBD2 as a possible D gene (7 bases). Trimming removed 7 bases at V and 4 bases at J, with 16 bases between. CDR1 and CDR2 (germline): DFQATT, SNEGSKA (reference sequence). CDR3 length equals 13 residues. The CDR3 is CSVARGGPETQYF. The CDR3 DNA follows: TGCAGTGTAGCCAGGGGAGGGCCAGAGACCCAGTACTTC.

V gene TRBV18 combines with J gene TRBJ2-3; 8 positions agree with TRBD2. CDR1 is KGHSH and CDR2 is LQKENI in the germline V gene. V trimming: 3 bases; J trimming: 5 bases; junction bases outside the gene matches: 7. The CDR3 consists of 15 residues. CDR3 protein: CASSPRVRGGDTQYF. The CDR3, as DNA: TGTGCCAGCTCACCCCGGGTTCGGGGGGGAGATACGCAGTATTTT.

In this sample, this clonotype turned up once. This rearrangement joins TRBV2 to TRBJ2-5; 7 bases fit TRBD2. CDR1 and CDR2 from the germline V gene are SNHLY and FYNNEI. The V segment lost 6 bases and the J segment 5 bases; nucleotides outside the gene matches: 18. This CDR3 is built from 17 residues. The CDR3 reads CASRDLVAGSPGETQYF. For the CDR3, the DNA is TGTGCCAGCAGGGATTTGGTAGCGGGCAGCCCTGGGGAGACCCAGTACTTC.

This clonotype is judged medium-sized. V gene TRBV28 combines with J gene TRBJ1-5; D is undetermined. The V gene lost 2 bases and the J gene lost 1 base, with 3 bases spanning the gap. CDR1 and CDR2 from the germline V gene are MDHEN and SYDVKM. There are 13 residues in the CDR3. The CDR3 is CASSLLSNQPQHF. CDR3 DNA: TGTGCCAGCAGTTTACTAAGCAATCAGCCCCAGCATTTT.

This clonotype was counted at least ten times. The chain uses TRBV27 and TRBJ2-7; tentatively, D is TRBD1 (5 bases). The CDR3 runs to 13 residues. V dropped 5 bases and J dropped 6 bases, with 14 bases sitting between them. CDR1 MNHEY and CDR2 SMNVEV come from the germline V gene (reference sequence). The CDR3 region has the DNA TGTGCCAGCAGTCCCAGGGAAAGTAGCGAGCAGTACTTC. Amino acids: CASSPRESSEQYF.

This clonotype was seen a few times. V gene TRBV20-1 combines with J gene TRBJ2-7; 8 nucleotides align to TRBD2. V was pared by 6 bases and J by 5 bases, with 9 bases of the junction left unmatched. Germline assignment: CDR1 DFQATT and CDR2 SNEGSKA (reference sequence). The CDR3 has 13 residues. The CDR3, as DNA: TGCAGTGCAGCGGGAGTGTCCGCAAACGAGCAGTACTTC. It is translated as CSAAGVSANEQYF.

This clonotype was recorded many times. This chain uses TRBV11-1 with TRBJ2-3; TRBD2 aligns across 7 bases. Trimming cost V 4 bases and J 0 bases; bases outside gene matches: 4. This CDR3 has 15 residues. Germline V gives CDR1 SGHAT, CDR2 FQDESV (reference sequence). The CDR3 DNA reads as TGTGCCAGCAGCTGGGGACTATTCAGCACAGATACGCAGTATTTT. Translation: CASSWGLFSTDTQYF. The whole variable domain, filled in from reference TRBV11-1 and TRBJ2-3, reads EAEVAQSPRYKITEKSQAVAFWCDPISGHATLYWYRQILGQGPELLVQFQDESVVDDSQLPKDRFSAERLKGVDSTLKIQPAELGDSAMYLCASSWGLFSTDTQYFGPGTRLTVL.

The rearrangement links TRBV20-1 to TRBJ1-4; no clear D gene. Germline CDR1 DFQATT, CDR2 SNEGSKA (reference sequence). Deletions cut 0 bases from V and 7 bases from J, with 9 bases between. The CDR3 consists of 13 residues. The CDR3 sequence is CSARDMRGEKLFF. For the CDR3, the DNA is TGCAGTGCTAGAGATATGAGAGGTGAAAAACTGTTTTTT.

Remarks on this clonotype: A much larger clone lies one base from this, so it may be a read error. The chain is built from TRBV19 and TRBJ2-1; D unresolved. CDR1 is LNHDA, CDR2 SQIVND, per germline (reference sequence). The V and J ends lost 5 bases and 2 bases respectively, with 10 bases between them. The CDR3 loop spans 14 amino acids. CDR3: CASSGSDAYNEQFF. DNA of the CDR3: TGTGCCAGTAGTGGCAGTGACGCCTACAATGAGCAGTTCTTC.

Many counts were recorded for this clonotype. The rearrangement joins TRBV12-3 or TRBV12-4 to TRBJ2-3, with D perhaps TRBD2 (5 bases). This CDR3 spans 14 amino acids. Trimming took off 6 bases at V and 3 bases at J, with 13 bases between the two ends. The CDR3 loop is CASSRGAGTDTQYF. The CDR3 nucleotides are TGTGCCAGCAGCCGGGGAGCCGGGACAGATACGCAGTATTTT.

This clonotype has ten or more counts. The chain uses TRBV20-1 and TRBJ1-5; TRBD1 aligns across 8 bases. This CDR3 has 14 residues. Germline V gene data show CDR1 as DFQATT and CDR2 as SNEGSKA (reference sequence). Trimming removed 3 bases from V and 3 bases from J; junction bases left unmatched: 4. The chain's CDR3 is CSASNRGNNQPQHF. The CDR3 region has the DNA TGCAGTGCTAGTAACAGGGGGAACAATCAGCCCCAGCATTTT.